These 8 T cell receptor beta chains were all obtained from the same sample, sequenced in a study of cytotoxic CD8 clonotypes in ibrutinib-treated CLL. Only in-frame clones appear in the TCRdb table, and some are missing; sequencing was by immunoSEQ multiplex PCR. The sample gives about 9,200 clones, 61% of which show up once; 15% to 20% is in the top ten. This material consisted of PBMCs, taken before ibrutinib treatment. These receptors originate from a human donor with chronic lymphocytic leukemia.

Only a few counts were recorded for this clone. The chain uses TRBV6-5 and TRBJ1-6; no clear D. Trimming took off 4 bases at V and 0 bases at J, with 10 bases between the two ends. Per germline, CDR1 MNHEY and CDR2 SVGAGI. There are 16 residues in the CDR3. The CDR3 DNA reads TGTGCCAGCAGTTTTACCGGGCGCTCCTATAATTCACCCCTCCACTTT. Translating gives CASSFTGRSYNSPLHF.

The V gene is TRBV2, the J gene TRBJ2-5; 8 positions agree with TRBD1. This CDR3 is built from 15 residues. Trimming at V came to 7 bases and at J to 4 bases, leaving 11 bases not matched to a gene. In germline, CDR1 is SNHLY, CDR2 FYNNEI. The CDR3 coding sequence is TGTGCCAGCAAAGGCGGAGGACAGGGCAGAGAGACCCAGTACTTC. It codes for CASKGGGQGRETQYF. Complete variable domain (other parts from reference TRBV2 and TRBJ2-5): EPEVTQTPSHQVTQMGQEVILRCVPISNHLYFYWYRQILGQKVEFLVSFYNNEISEKSEIFDDQFSVERPDGSNFTLKIRSTKLEDSAMYFCASKGGGQGRETQYFGPGTRLLVL.

V usage is TRBV14 and J usage is TRBJ2-2; the D gene is possibly TRBD1 (7 bases). This CDR3 is built from 14 residues. Germline V gene lookup returns CDR1 SGHDN and CDR2 FVKESK. V shed 6 bases and J shed 8 bases, with 16 bases lying between them. The CDR3 DNA reads as TGTGCCAGCAGTCCGTCAGGGGGGTCTGGGGAGCTGTTTTTT. Encoded protein: CASSPSGGSGELFF. Combining the CDR3 with reference TRBV14 and TRBJ2-2 gives the whole variable domain EAGVTQFPSHSVIEKGQTVTLRCDPISGHDNLYWYRRVMGKEIKFLLHFVKESKQDESGMPNNRFLAERTGGTYSTLKVQPAELEDSGVYFCASSPSGGSGELFFGEGSRLTVL.

This clone was detected only a few times. The chain uses TRBV10-3 and TRBJ2-7, with D possibly being TRBD1 (5 bases). The ends were cut back, 0 bases at V and 5 bases at J, with 8 bases in the middle. The CDR3 consists of 13 residues. CDR1 is ENHRY, CDR2 SYGVKD, per germline. The CDR3 nucleotides are TGTGCCATCAGTGAGTCAATAGGGGACGAGCAGTACTTC. This encodes CAISESIGDEQYF.

This chain connects TRBV4-2 to TRBJ1-2, with a weak D call TRBD1 (5 bases). In germline, CDR1 is LGHNA, CDR2 YNFKEQ. This CDR3 has 15 residues. V was pared by 0 bases and J by 8 bases, with 16 bases between. The CDR3 spells CASSQDHLGTSGYTF. DNA of the CDR3: TGTGCCAGCAGCCAAGATCATCTTGGGACCTCCGGCTACACCTTC.

The chain links TRBV18 to TRBJ1-2; maybe TRBD1 (6 bases). This CDR3 region has 15 residues. Trimming left V 3 bases short and J 1 base short, with 12 bases between. CDR1 and CDR2 (germline): KGHSH, LQKENI. The CDR3 region has the DNA TGTGCCAGCTCACCGGGGGGCAAATATAACTATGGCTACACCTTC. Residues: CASSPGGKYNYGYTF. The full variable domain, rest sourced from reference TRBV18 and TRBJ1-2, is NAGVMQNPRHLVRRRGQEARLRCSPMKGHSHVYWYRQLPEEGLKFMVYLQKENIIDESGMPKERFSAEFPKEGPSILRIQQVVRGDSAAYFCASSPGGKYNYGYTFGSGTRLTVV.

This clone was seen a single time. DNA of the CDR3: TGTGCCAGCAGTAGGGGGGGCGGAACCTACGAGCAGTACTTC. Protein product: CASSRGGGTYEQYF. The rearrangement uses TRBV2 and TRBJ2-7, with TRBD2 as a possible D gene (7 bases). V was clipped by 5 bases and J by 2 bases, with 13 bases between them. This CDR3 is 14 amino acids long. Per the germline V gene, CDR1 is SNHLY and CDR2 is FYNNEI. The variable domain in full, completed from reference TRBV2 and TRBJ2-7, reads EPEVTQTPSHQVTQMGQEVILRCVPISNHLYFYWYRQILGQKVEFLVSFYNNEISEKSEIFDDQFSVERPDGSNFTLKIRSTKLEDSAMYFCASSRGGGTYEQYFGPGTRLTVT.

In this sample, this clone turned up a few times. The chain links TRBV15 to TRBJ1-5; weak D call: TRBD1 (6 bases). V was cut by 1 base and J by 7 bases, with 11 bases left in between. The CDR3 totals 14 residues. CDR1 is LNHNV, CDR2 YYDKDF, per germline (reference sequence). The CDR3 region has the DNA TGTGCCACCAGCAGAGCCGTACAGGGCCAGCCCCAGCATTTT. Residues: CATSRAVQGQPQHF.